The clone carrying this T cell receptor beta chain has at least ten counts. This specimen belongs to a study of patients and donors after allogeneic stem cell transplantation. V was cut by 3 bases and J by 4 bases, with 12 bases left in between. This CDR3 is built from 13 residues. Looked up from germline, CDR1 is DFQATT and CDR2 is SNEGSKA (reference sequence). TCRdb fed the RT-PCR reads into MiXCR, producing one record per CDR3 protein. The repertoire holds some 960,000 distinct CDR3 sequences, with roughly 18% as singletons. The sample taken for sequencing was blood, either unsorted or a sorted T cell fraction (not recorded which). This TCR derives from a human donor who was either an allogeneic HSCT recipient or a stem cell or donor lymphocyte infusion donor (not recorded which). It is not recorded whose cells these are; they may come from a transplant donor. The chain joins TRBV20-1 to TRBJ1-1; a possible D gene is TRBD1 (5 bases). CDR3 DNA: TGCAGTGCTAGTTATCCGGGGGGCACTGAAGCTTTCTTT. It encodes CSASYPGGTEAFF.